Presented here are 15 T cell receptor beta chains from one specimen sequenced in a study of blood T cells in healthy people across ages. A sample-barcoded 5' primer and a J-beta primer mix were used in a second PCR of roughly 6 to 12 cycles. Via MiXCR, TCRdb re-called the 5' RACE reads, giving one row per CDR3 protein. The data show 1,500,000 or so distinct CDR3 sequences, with approximately 43% seen just once and about 3.8% held by the top ten. The sequenced material came from blood. These receptor sequences come from a woman under 30 in good health.

This clonotype was seen only a few times. V and J are TRBV7-2 and TRBJ2-1; D gene ambiguous. This CDR3 comprises 14 residues. In germline, CDR1 is SGHTA, CDR2 FQGNSA. Between the trimmed V and J ends, which lost 1 base and 6 bases, there was a span of 10 bases. CDR3 protein: CASSLDRRSNEQFF. DNA for the CDR3: TGTGCCAGCAGCTTAGATCGGAGAAGCAATGAGCAGTTCTTC.

This clonotype was found a few times. This rearrangement joins TRBV4-3 to TRBJ2-3, with D unresolved. CDR1 is LGHNA, CDR2 YSLEER, per germline. Trimming took 0 bases from V and 4 from J, leaving 8 bases between them. The CDR3 is 14 residues long. CDR3 bases: TGCGCCAGCAGCCAAGAAAGTCCCCCAGATACGCAGTATTTT. This sequence encodes CASSQESPPDTQYF.

V is TRBV9 and J is TRBJ1-1, with a possible D match to TRBD1 (5 bases). V lost 3 bases, J lost 7 bases, and 10 bases lay in between. Germline CDR1 SGDLS, CDR2 YYNGEE. This CDR3 contains 12 residues. CDR3 nucleotide sequence: TGTGCCAGCAGCGGTGGGGACGGTGAAGCTTTCTTT. Translation gives CASSGGDGEAFF.

The rearrangement joins TRBV4-3 to TRBJ2-3; no firm D call. V was pared by 1 base and J by 6 bases, with 11 bases between. CDR3 length: 14 amino acids. The germline CDR1 and CDR2 sequences are LGHNA and YSLEER. CDR3 nucleotide sequence: TGCGCCAGCAGCCAAGGGTTGCAAGAGGATACGCAGTATTTT. Its protein is CASSQGLQEDTQYF.

The chain uses TRBV28 and TRBJ2-3, with 8 positions matching TRBD1. The germline CDR1 and CDR2 sequences are MDHEN and SYDVKM. Trimming removed 8 bases from V and 0 bases from J; junction bases left unmatched: 10. The CDR3 runs 16 residues. CDR3 DNA sequence: TGTGCCAGCCGATCCGACAGGGGCCCTAGCACAGATACGCAGTATTTT. Protein product: CASRSDRGPSTDTQYF.

The table lists this clonotype with a few counts. This chain joins TRBV21-1 and TRBJ2-4. TRBV21-1 has pseudogene status. The CDR3 covers 16 residues. CDR3 DNA: TGTGCCAGCAGCAAAGCCTGGCTTCTAGCCAAAAACATTCAGTACTTC. It encodes CASSKAWLLAKNIQYF.

The rearrangement joins TRBV7-3 to TRBJ2-2, with 7 bases that match TRBD1. The CDR3 sequence is 15 residues long. CDR1 is SGHTA and CDR2 is FQGTGA in the germline V gene. Trimming cost V 5 bases and J 4 bases; bases outside gene matches: 7. CDR3: CASSPTGSATGELFF. The CDR3, as DNA: TGTGCCAGCAGCCCGACAGGGTCGGCCACCGGGGAGCTGTTTTTT. The full variable domain, with the rest looked up from reference TRBV7-3 and TRBJ2-2, is GAGVSQTPSNKVTEKGKYVELRCDPISGHTALYWYRQSLGQGPEFLIYFQGTGAADDSGLPNDRFFAVRPEGSVSTLKIQRTERGDSAVYLCASSPTGSATGELFFGEGSRLTVL.

The chain has TRBV7-9 and TRBJ2-7; maybe TRBD1 (5 bases). V shed 3 bases and J shed 0 bases, with 12 bases lying between them. Germline-derived CDR1 and CDR2 are SEHNR and FQNEAQ (reference sequence). The length of the CDR3 is 15 residues. The CDR3: CASSFGATVSYEQYF. The CDR3 DNA reads as TGTGCCAGCAGCTTTGGGGCAACTGTCTCCTACGAGCAGTACTTC.

Many counts were recorded for this clonotype. The chain is built from TRBV12-3 or TRBV12-4 and TRBJ1-5; D is ambiguous. V was trimmed by 0 bases and J by 5 bases, leaving 5 bases between them. The CDR3 has 13 amino acids. CDR3 residues: CASSLARDQPQHF. For the CDR3, the DNA is TGTGCCAGCAGTTTAGCCCGTGATCAGCCCCAGCATTTT.

The V and J genes are TRBV12-3 or TRBV12-4 and TRBJ1-5, with D hard to call. Trimming removed 7 bases at V and 5 bases at J, with 18 bases between. The CDR3 has 15 residues. This CDR3 reads CASTLSGRVDQPQHF. The CDR3 DNA is TGTGCCAGCACCCTTTCAGGAAGGGTAGATCAGCCCCAGCATTTT.

The chain is built from TRBV27 and TRBJ2-7, with D tentatively TRBD1 or TRBD2 (6 bases each). Between the trimmed V and J ends, which lost 2 bases and 0 bases, there was a span of 11 bases. Per germline, CDR1 MNHEY and CDR2 SMNVEV (reference sequence). This CDR3 spans 15 amino acids. CDR3 nucleotides: TGTGCCAGCAGTTTACGGGGGCATAGCTCCTACGAGCAGTACTTC. Its translation is CASSLRGHSSYEQYF.

The CDR3 DNA reads TGCAGCGTTGTTTGGGGCAGGGGGAACACTGAAGCTTTCTTT. It codes for CSVVWGRGNTEAFF. This chain connects TRBV29-1 to TRBJ1-1, with a weak D call TRBD1 (6 bases). From germline, CDR1 is SQVTM and CDR2 ANQGSEA. The ends were cut back, 4 bases at V and 1 base at J, with 13 bases in the middle. The CDR3 is made up of 14 amino acids.

This chain joins TRBV7-2 and TRBJ1-3, with a possible D match to TRBD1 (5 bases). The CDR3 runs to 14 residues. The germline V gene encodes CDR1 SGHTA and CDR2 FQGNSA. Trimming took off 3 bases at V and 7 bases at J, with 13 bases between the two ends. The CDR3 DNA is TGTGCCAGCAGCTTCCGGGGACTTCGGAACACCATATATTTT. Translating it yields CASSFRGLRNTIYF.

This clonotype has a handful of counts. In nucleotides, the CDR3 is TGTGCCACCAGCAGAGACCTAAGCAGGATCTATGGCTACACCTTC. It translates to CATSRDLSRIYGYTF. The V and J genes are TRBV15 and TRBJ1-2; no clear D gene. Germline values: CDR1 LNHNV, CDR2 YYDKDF (reference sequence). With 0 bases removed from V and 4 bases from J, the gap between germline ends came to 12 bases. The CDR3 spans 15 residues.

The rearrangement uses TRBV5-8 and TRBJ2-4; TRBD1 is a possible D gene (6 bases). Judging by the DNA end, TRBJ2-7 fits better; the J call may be wrong. Per germline, CDR1 SGHTS and CDR2 YDEGEE. CDR3 size: 13 residues. The CDR3 loop reads CASSFGQMYEQYF. CDR3 sequence (DNA): TGTGCCAGCAGCTTCGGACAGATGTACGAGCAGTACTTC.